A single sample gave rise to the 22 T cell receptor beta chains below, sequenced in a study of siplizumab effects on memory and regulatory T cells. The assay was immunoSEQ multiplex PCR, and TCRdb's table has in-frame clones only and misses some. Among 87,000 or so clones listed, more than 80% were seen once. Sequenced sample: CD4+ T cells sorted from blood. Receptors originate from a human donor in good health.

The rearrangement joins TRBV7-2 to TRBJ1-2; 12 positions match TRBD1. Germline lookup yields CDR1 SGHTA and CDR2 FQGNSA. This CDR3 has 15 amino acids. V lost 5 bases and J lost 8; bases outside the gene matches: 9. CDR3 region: CASSPPGQGARGYTF. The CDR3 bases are TGTGCCAGCAGCCCTCCGGGACAGGGGGCGCGAGGCTACACCTTC. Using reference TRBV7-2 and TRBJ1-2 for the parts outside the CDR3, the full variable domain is GAGVSQSPSNKVTEKGKDVELRCDPISGHTALYWYRQSLGQGLEFLIYFQGNSAPDKSGLPSDRFSAERTGGSVSTLTIQRTQQEDSAVYLCASSPPGQGARGYTFGSGTRLTVV.

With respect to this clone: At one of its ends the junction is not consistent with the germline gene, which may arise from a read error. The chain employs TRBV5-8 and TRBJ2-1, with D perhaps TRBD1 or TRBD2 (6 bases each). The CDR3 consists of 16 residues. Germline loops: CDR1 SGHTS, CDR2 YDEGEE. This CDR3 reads CASSLGVRRDMNEQFF. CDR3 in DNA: TGTGCCAGCAGTTTGGGGGTCAGGAGGGACATGAATGAGCAGTTCTTC.

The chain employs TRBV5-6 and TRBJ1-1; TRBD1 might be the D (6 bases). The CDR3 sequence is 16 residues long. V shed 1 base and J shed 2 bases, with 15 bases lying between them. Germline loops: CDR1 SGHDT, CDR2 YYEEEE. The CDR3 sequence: CASSLRRQAPNTEAFF. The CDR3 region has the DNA TGTGCCAGCAGCTTGAGAAGACAGGCGCCAAACACTGAAGCTTTCTTT.

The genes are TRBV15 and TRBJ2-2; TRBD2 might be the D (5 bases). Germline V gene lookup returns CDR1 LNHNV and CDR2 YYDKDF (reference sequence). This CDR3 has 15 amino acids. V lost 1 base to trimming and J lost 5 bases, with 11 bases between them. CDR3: CATSRVGAQTGELFF. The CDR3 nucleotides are TGTGCCACCAGCAGAGTGGGAGCCCAAACCGGGGAGCTGTTTTTT.

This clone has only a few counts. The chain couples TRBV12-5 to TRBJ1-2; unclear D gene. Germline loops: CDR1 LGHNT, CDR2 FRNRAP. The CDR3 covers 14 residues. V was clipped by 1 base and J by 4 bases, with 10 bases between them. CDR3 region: CASGLETDLYGYTF. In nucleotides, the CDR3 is TGTGCTAGTGGTTTGGAAACCGATCTCTATGGCTACACCTTC.

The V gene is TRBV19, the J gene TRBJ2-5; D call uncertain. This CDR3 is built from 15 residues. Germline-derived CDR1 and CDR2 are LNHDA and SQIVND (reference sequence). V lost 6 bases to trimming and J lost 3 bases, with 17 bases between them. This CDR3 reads CASSRFGRSEETQYF. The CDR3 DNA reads TGTGCCAGTAGCCGGTTCGGGCGCTCGGAAGAGACCCAGTACTTC. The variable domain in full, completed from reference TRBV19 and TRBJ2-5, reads DGGITQSPKYLFRKEGQNVTLSCEQNLNHDAMYWYRQDPGQGLRLIYYSQIVNDFQKGDIAEGYSVSREKKESFPLTVTSAQKNPTAFYLCASSRFGRSEETQYFGPGTRLLVL.

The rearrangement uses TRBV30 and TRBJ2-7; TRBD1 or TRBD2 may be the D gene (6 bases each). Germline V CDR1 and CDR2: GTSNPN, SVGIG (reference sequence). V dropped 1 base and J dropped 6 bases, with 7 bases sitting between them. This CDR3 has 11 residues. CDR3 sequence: CAWSEGGEQYF. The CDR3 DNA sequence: TGTGCCTGGAGTGAGGGGGGCGAGCAGTACTTC.

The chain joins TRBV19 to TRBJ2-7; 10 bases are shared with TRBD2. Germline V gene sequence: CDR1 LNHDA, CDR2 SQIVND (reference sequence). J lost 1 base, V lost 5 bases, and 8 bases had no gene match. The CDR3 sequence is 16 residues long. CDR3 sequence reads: CASSETSGILSYEQYF. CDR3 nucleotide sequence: TGTGCCAGTAGTGAAACTAGCGGGATCCTTTCCTACGAGCAGTACTTC.

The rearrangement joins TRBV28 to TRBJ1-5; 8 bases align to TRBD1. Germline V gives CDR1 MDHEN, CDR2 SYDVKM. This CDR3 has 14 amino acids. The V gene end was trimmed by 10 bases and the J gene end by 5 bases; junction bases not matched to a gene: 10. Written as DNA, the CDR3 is TGTGCCATCTTGTCCGGGACAGGTGATCAGCCCCAGCATTTT. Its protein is CAILSGTGDQPQHF.

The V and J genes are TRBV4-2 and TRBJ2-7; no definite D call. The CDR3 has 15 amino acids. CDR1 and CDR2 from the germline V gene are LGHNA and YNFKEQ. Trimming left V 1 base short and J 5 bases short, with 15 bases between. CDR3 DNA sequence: TGTGCCAGCAGCCAAGTTGGTCGCCAGGCTGACGAGCAGTACTTC. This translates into CASSQVGRQADEQYF.

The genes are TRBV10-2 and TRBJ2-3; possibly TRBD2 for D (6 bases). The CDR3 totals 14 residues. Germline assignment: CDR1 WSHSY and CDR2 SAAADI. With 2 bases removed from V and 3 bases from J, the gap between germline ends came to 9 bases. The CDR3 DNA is TGCGCCAGCAGTGAGACTAGCTGGACAGATACGCAGTATTTT. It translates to CASSETSWTDTQYF.

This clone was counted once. The CDR3 DNA sequence: TGTGCCAGCAGCTCACTGTACCAAGAGACCCAGTACTTC. It translates to CASSSLYQETQYF. The chain carries TRBV27 and TRBJ2-5; D unresolved. From germline, CDR1 is MNHEY and CDR2 SMNVEV (reference sequence). Trimming cost V 6 bases and J 0 bases, with 8 bases left between them. CDR3 size: 13 residues.

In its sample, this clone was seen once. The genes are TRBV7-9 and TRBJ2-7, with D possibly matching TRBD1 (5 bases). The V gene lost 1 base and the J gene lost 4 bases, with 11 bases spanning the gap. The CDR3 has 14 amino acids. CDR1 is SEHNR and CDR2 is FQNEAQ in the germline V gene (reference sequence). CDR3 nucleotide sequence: TGTGCCAGCAGCTTAGACAGGTTTAGGTACGAGCAGTACTTC. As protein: CASSLDRFRYEQYF.

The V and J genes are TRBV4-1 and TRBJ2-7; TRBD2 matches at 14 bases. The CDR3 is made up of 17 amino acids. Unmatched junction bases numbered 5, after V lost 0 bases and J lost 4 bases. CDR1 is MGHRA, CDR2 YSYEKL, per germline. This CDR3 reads CASSQEGWTSGRYEQYF. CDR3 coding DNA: TGCGCCAGCAGCCAAGAAGGATGGACTAGCGGGAGGTACGAGCAGTACTTC.

The CDR3 nucleotides are TGTGCCAGCAGCTTAACGGGGGGAACTGAAGCTTTCTTT. It encodes CASSLTGGTEAFF. V gene TRBV7-3 combines with J gene TRBJ1-1; TRBD1 might be the D (5 bases). V was pared by 0 bases and J by 5 bases, with 7 bases between. Germline V gene lookup returns CDR1 SGHTA and CDR2 FQGTGA. The CDR3 loop spans 13 amino acids.

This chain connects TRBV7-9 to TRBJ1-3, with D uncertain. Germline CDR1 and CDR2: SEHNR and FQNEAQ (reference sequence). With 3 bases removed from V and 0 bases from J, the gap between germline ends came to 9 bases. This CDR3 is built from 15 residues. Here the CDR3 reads CASSLASPSGNTIYF. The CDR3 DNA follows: TGTGCCAGCAGCTTGGCCTCTCCCTCTGGAAACACCATATATTTT.

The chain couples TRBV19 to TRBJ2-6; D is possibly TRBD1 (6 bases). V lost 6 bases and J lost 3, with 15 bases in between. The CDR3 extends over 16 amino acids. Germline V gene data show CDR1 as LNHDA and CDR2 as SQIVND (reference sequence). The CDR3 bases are TGTGCCAGTAGAAACACAGGGATAGGTGGGGCCAACGTCCTGACTTTC. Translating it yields CASRNTGIGGANVLTF.

In DNA form, the CDR3 reads TGTGCCAGCAGTGAAGGCAGATACACTGAAGCTTTCTTT. It specifies CASSEGRYTEAFF. The chain employs TRBV6-4 and TRBJ1-1; D gene ambiguous. Deletions cut 3 bases from V and 3 bases from J, with 8 bases between. The CDR3 has 13 residues. CDR1 MRHNA and CDR2 SNTAGT come from the germline V gene.

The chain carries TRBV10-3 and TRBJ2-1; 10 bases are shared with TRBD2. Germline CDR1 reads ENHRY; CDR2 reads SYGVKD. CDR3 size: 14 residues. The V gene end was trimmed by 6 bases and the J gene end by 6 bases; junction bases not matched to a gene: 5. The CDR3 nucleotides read TGTGCCATCAGAAGCGGGAGGGCCATCAATGAGCAGTTCTTC. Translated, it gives CAIRSGRAINEQFF.

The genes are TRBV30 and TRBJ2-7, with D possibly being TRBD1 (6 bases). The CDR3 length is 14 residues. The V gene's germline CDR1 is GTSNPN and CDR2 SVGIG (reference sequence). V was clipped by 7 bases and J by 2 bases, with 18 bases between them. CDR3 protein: CALQNRVATYEQYF. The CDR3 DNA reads TGTGCCTTACAAAACAGGGTGGCCACCTACGAGCAGTACTTC.

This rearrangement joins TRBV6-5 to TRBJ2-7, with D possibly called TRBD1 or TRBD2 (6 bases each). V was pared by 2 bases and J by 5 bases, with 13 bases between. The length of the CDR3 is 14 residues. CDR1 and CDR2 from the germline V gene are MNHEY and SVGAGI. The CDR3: CASSYRGRRNEQYF. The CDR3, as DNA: TGTGCCAGCAGTTACCGGGGGCGTAGGAACGAGCAGTACTTC.

CDR3 nucleotide sequence: TGTGCCAGCAGCTCCCTGGGGGAAGAGATTTCCTACGAGCAGTACTTC. It encodes CASSSLGEEISYEQYF. V and J are TRBV5-8 and TRBJ2-7, with D perhaps matching TRBD1 or TRBD2 (5 bases each). Germline CDR1 and CDR2: SGHTS and YDEGEE. Between the trimmed V and J ends, which lost 3 bases and 1 base, there was a span of 17 bases. CDR3 length: 16 residues.